This T cell receptor beta chain appears in the sequencing data of a study of early stage breast cancer tumors. Study-wide background: The ER+/PR+/HER2- tumors included fewer than 10 ductal and a few lobular carcinomas.

The data were produced by immunoSEQ multiplex PCR, yet TCRdb's version contains in-frame clones alone and is incomplete. This table holds roughly 4,700 clones, roughly 60% found once. The sequence was collected from a person between 45 and 65 years old with breast cancer. Sequenced sample: breast tumor tissue.

The CDR3 loop is CASSLAGRLDEQYF. The CDR3, as DNA: TGTGCCAGCAGCTTAGCGGGGAGGCTTGACGAGCAGTACTTC. The chain has TRBV7-9 and TRBJ2-7, with a possible D match to TRBD2 (6 bases). Per germline, CDR1 SEHNR and CDR2 FQNEAQ (reference sequence). This CDR3 is built from 14 residues. V was pared by 0 bases and J by 5 bases, with 11 bases between. Full variable domain (missing parts from reference TRBV7-9 and TRBJ2-7): DTGVSQNPRHKITKRGQNVTFRCDPISEHNRLYWYRQTLGQGPEFLTYFQNEAQLEKSRLLSDRFSAERPKGSFSTLEIQRTEQGDSAMYLCASSLAGRLDEQYFGPGTRLTVT.